This T cell receptor (beta chain) was recovered during a study of lymphopenia after photon versus proton radiotherapy. The protocol was immunoSEQ multiplex PCR, while the TCRdb copy is restricted to in-frame clones and leaves out a portion. The table lists approximately 160,000 clones, around 85% of them singletons. The study's findings and limits: Post-nadir diversity loss with photons came from oligoclonal expansion, particularly CD8+ Temra cells. Larger post-nadir TCR diversity loss correlated inversely with survival in deceased patients.

Germline values: CDR1 LNHDA, CDR2 SQIVND (reference sequence). The CDR3 contains 13 residues. The ends were cut back, 7 bases at V and 4 bases at J, with 13 bases in the middle. On this clone itself: What it binds is not known.

The specimen was peripheral blood, collected from a patient treated with photon-based radiotherapy. This TCR derives from a man between 50 and 59 years old with gastric cancer. The chain has TRBV19 and TRBJ1-2; D remains ambiguous. The CDR3 DNA reads as TGTGCCAGTAATCAGGATGCTACCTATGGCTACACCTTC. Amino acids: CASNQDATYGYTF.